This TCR beta chain emerged from a study of T cells in Graves' hyperthyroidism and ophthalmopathy. Background on the study: Peripheral blood was obtained at initial diagnosis, preceding any treatment. Whole-study findings and limits: Blood held most thyroid clonotypes expanded above 0.001 frequency.

This clonotype was detected only once. Its antigen is not known. A much larger clone lies a single base off, so this may be a read error. CDR3 length: 17 amino acids. Germline V CDR1 and CDR2: MGHRA, YSYEKL. Out of more than 8 ml of fresh peripheral blood came the PBMCs. Using RNA transcripts as the source, TCR beta CDR3 regions were amplified. Using the HTBI primer set, a first-round RT-PCR was run on the TCR CDR3. TCRdb itself ran the multiplex PCR reads through MiXCR, one entry per CDR3 protein. Of about 350,000 distinct CDR3 sequences in the sample, roughly 15% were seen once. V and J are TRBV4-1 and TRBJ2-1; D unclear. This receptor was obtained from a woman in her 30s with Graves' hyperthyroidism that later progressed to Graves' ophthalmopathy. Sequenced: blood. CDR3 residues: CASSQDPESEGENEQFF. The CDR3 DNA is TGTGCCAGCAGCCAAGATCCCGAAAGTGAAGGCGAGAATGAGCAGTTCTTC.